This T cell receptor (beta chain) was found in a study of T cell responses to AZD1222 COVID-19 vaccine. Sequencing used immunoSEQ multiplex PCR; TCRdb keeps in-frame clones, though not all of them. The sample records more than 100,000 clones, around 90% being singletons. The V end lost 7 bases, the J end lost 8 bases, and 17 bases lay between the germline ends. Germline V gives CDR1 SNHLY, CDR2 FYNNEI. The CDR3 runs to 14 residues. The chain couples TRBV2 to TRBJ1-4; no definite D call. This specimen consisted of peripheral blood, obtained 28 days after the second AZD1222 dose. The TCR sequence derives from an adult who received the AZD1222 COVID-19 vaccine. In DNA, the CDR3 is TGTGCCAGCACCCCATTACAAGGAGGGGAAAAACTGTTTTTT. Translating gives CASTPLQGGEKLFF.